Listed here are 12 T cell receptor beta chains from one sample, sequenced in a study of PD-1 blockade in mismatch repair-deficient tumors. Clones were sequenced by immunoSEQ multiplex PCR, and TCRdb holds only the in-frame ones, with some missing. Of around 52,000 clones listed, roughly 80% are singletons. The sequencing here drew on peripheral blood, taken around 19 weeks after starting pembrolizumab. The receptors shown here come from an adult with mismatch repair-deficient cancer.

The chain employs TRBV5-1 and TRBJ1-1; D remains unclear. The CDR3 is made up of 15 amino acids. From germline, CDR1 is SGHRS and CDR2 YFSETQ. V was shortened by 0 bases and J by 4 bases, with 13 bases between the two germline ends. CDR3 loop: CASSLASQLGTEAFF. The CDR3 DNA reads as TGCGCCAGCAGCTTGGCCAGCCAGCTGGGCACTGAAGCTTTCTTT.

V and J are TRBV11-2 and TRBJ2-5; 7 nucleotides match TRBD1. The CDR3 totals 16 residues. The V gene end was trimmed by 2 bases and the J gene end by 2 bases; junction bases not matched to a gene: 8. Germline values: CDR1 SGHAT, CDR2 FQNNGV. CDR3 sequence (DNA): TGTGCCAGCAGCTTAAGAGCCGGGACAGCGCAAGAGACCCAGTACTTC. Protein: CASSLRAGTAQETQYF.

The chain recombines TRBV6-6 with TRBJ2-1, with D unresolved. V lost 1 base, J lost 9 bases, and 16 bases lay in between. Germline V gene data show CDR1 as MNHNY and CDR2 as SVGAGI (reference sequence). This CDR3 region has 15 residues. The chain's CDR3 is CASSYLGRSWGEQFF. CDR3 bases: TGTGCCAGCAGTTACTTAGGACGGAGTTGGGGTGAGCAGTTCTTC.

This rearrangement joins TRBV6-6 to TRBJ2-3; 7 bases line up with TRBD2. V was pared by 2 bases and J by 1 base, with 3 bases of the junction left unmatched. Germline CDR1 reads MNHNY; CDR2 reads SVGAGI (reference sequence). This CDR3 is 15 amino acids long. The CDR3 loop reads CASSYGLAGTDTQYF. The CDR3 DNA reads TGTGCCAGCAGTTACGGTCTAGCGGGCACAGATACGCAGTATTTT.

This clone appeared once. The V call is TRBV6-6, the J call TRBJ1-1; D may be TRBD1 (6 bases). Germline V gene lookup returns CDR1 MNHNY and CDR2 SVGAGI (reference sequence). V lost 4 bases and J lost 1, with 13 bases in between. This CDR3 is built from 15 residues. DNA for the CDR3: TGTGCCAGCAGTTTCCCCGGGGGCGGGAACACTGAAGCTTTCTTT. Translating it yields CASSFPGGGNTEAFF.

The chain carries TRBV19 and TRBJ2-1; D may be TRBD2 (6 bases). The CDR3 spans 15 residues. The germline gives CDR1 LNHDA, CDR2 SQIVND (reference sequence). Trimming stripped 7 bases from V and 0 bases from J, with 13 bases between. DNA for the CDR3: TGTGCCAGTACCCTAGGGACTTCCTCCTACAATGAGCAGTTCTTC. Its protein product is CASTLGTSSYNEQFF.

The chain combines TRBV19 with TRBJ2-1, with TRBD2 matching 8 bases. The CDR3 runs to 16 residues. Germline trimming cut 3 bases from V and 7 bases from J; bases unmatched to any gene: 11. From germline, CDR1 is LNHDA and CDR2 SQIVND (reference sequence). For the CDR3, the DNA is TGTGCCAGTAGTATTCGGTCGGGAGGGCCGGGGAATGAGCAGTTCTTC. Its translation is CASSIRSGGPGNEQFF.

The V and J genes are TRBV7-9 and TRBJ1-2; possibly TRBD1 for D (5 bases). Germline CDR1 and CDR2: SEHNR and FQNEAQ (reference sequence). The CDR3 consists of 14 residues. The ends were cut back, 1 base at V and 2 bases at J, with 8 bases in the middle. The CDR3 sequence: CASSLGGLNYGYTF. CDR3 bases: TGTGCCAGCAGCTTAGGGGGACTGAACTATGGCTACACCTTC.

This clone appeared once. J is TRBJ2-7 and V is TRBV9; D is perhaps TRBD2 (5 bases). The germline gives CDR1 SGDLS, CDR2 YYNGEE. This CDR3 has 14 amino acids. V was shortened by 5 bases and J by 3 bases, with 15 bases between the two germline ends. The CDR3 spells CASSPTGNIYEQYF. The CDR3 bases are TGTGCCAGCAGTCCTACCGGGAACATCTACGAGCAGTACTTC. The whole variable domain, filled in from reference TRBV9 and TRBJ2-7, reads DSGVTQTPKHLITATGQRVTLRCSPRSGDLSVYWYQQSLDQGLQFLIQYYNGEERAKGNILERFSAQQFPDLHSELNLSSLELGDSALYFCASSPTGNIYEQYFGPGTRLTVT.

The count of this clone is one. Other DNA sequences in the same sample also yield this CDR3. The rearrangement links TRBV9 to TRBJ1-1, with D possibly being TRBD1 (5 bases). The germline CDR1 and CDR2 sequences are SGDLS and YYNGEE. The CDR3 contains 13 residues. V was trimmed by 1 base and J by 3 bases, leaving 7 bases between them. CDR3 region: CASSVSGDTEAFF. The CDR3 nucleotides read TGTGCCAGCAGCGTATCGGGGGACACTGAAGCTTTCTTT.

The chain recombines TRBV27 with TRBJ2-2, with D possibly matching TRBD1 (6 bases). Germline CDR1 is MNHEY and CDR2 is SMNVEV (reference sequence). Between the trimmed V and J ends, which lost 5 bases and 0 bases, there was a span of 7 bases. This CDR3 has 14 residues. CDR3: CASSRTANTGELFF. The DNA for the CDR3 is TGTGCCAGCAGTCGGACAGCGAACACCGGGGAGCTGTTTTTT.

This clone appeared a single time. The CDR3 here is CASSVGQLGFSSYEQYF. The CDR3 DNA reads TGCGCCAGCAGCGTAGGCCAATTAGGGTTCAGCTCCTACGAGCAGTACTTC. The chain has TRBV5-1 and TRBJ2-7, with no clear D. This CDR3 region has 17 residues. Germline CDR1 SGHRS, CDR2 YFSETQ. Trimming removed 4 bases from V and 0 bases from J, with 20 bases in between. Variable domain in full (rest from reference TRBV5-1 and TRBJ2-7): KAGVTQTPRYLIKTRGQQVTLSCSPISGHRSVSWYQQTPGQGLQFLFEYFSETQRNKGNFPGRFSGRQFSNSRSEMNVSTLELGDSALYLCASSVGQLGFSSYEQYFGPGTRLTVT.